The rows below give T cell receptor beta chains drawn from one sample of a study of cytomegalovirus exposure and HLA in healthy donors. Data came from immunoSEQ multiplex PCR; TCRdb stores just in-frame clones and leaves some out. Of roughly 120,000 clones listed, roughly 71% are singletons. The sample was PBMCs. These receptors were obtained from a woman between 45 and 60 years old in good health and CMV-seropositive. Each CDR3 is given with its conserved first and last residue. Each record gives: D gene, clone size, J gene, V gene, CDR3 DNA, CDR3 protein. The D gene is left open where the match is weak. The size entry is marked missing in some rows and otherwise reads once, few, many or a size class.

D: -; size: -; J: TRBJ1-5; V: TRBV19; DNA: TGTGCCAGTAGTACGTTAGGGGTAGGCAGCAATCAGCCCCAGCATTTT; CDR3: CASSTLGVGSNQPQHF
D: TRBD1; size: -; J: TRBJ1-2; V: TRBV2; DNA: TGTGCCAGCAGAGACAGGGGGAGGTTTCGGACCTTC; CDR3: CASRDRGRFRTF
D: -; size: few; J: TRBJ2-7; V: TRBV5-5; DNA: TGTGCCAGCAGCTTCCCCTACTCCTACGAGCAGTACTTC; CDR3: CASSFPYSYEQYF
D: -; size: -; J: TRBJ2-7; V: TRBV6-6; DNA: TGTGCCAGCAGTTACAATGAAGGGACACCTAAGTTC; CDR3: CASSYNEGTPKF
D: TRBD1; size: few; J: TRBJ2-7; V: TRBV4-3; DNA: TGCGCCAGCAGCCAAGATTACGGACAGGCAGGGCAGTACTTC; CDR3: CASSQDYGQAGQYF
D: -; size: -; J: TRBJ2-7; V: TRBV6-6; DNA: TGTGCCAGCAGTTACTCGGCTGCCCTAAGCGAGCAGTACTTC; CDR3: CASSYSAALSEQYF
D: -; size: -; J: TRBJ2-5; V: TRBV7-9; DNA: TGTGCCAGCAGCTTTCAGCGGGAGACCCAGTACTTC; CDR3: CASSFQRETQYF
D: -; size: -; J: TRBJ2-1; V: TRBV20-1; DNA: TGCAGTCCCCAATGGGAGAATGAGCAGTTCTTC; CDR3: CSPQWENEQFF
D: -; size: -; J: TRBJ2-1; V: TRBV9; DNA: TGTGCCAGCAGCCCCCAGCTGACTTGGGAGGTAAGCGGCAATGAGCAGTTCTTC; CDR3: CASSPQLTWEVSGNEQFF
D: TRBD1; size: -; J: TRBJ2-7; V: TRBV6-6; DNA: TGTGCCAGCAGCGTTCCGGGACAGGGGGACGAGCAGTACTTC; CDR3: CASSVPGQGDEQYF
D: -; size: few; J: TRBJ2-5; V: TRBV10-1; DNA: TGCGCCAGCAGTGAGTCGATCCTGAGAATGACCCAGTACTTC; CDR3: CASSESILRMTQYF
D: -; size: -; J: TRBJ1-1; V: TRBV20-1; DNA: TGCAGTGCTAGAAGGAGCACTGAAGCTTTCTTT; CDR3: CSARRSTEAFF
D: -; size: -; J: TRBJ1-2; V: TRBV28; DNA: TGTGCCATCTGTCCGACAGTTAACTATGGCTACACCTTC; CDR3: CAICPTVNYGYTF
D: -; size: -; J: TRBJ2-2; V: TRBV9; DNA: TGTGCCAGCAGCGTAGCGGCGGGGACGAACACCGGGGAGCTGTTTTTT; CDR3: CASSVAAGTNTGELFF
D: TRBD1; size: -; J: TRBJ2-7; V: TRBV6-5; DNA: TGTGCCAGCAGTTATGGGGACAGAAGCTCCTACGAGCAGTACTTC; CDR3: CASSYGDRSSYEQYF
D: TRBD2; size: -; J: TRBJ2-7; V: TRBV27; DNA: TGTGCCAGCAGTAGTCCGGGACTAGCGGGGGGAAACCTGTGGTTC; CDR3: CASSSPGLAGGNLWF
D: -; size: few; J: TRBJ1-2; V: TRBV6-5; DNA: TGTGCCAGCAGTTACTCGGGTGGGGGCGGCTATGGCTACACCTTC; CDR3: CASSYSGGGGYGYTF
D: -; size: few; J: TRBJ1-6; V: TRBV6-6; DNA: TGTGCCAGCAGATCCGGCTATAATTCACCCCTCCACTTT; CDR3: CASRSGYNSPLHF
D: -; size: few; J: TRBJ1-4; V: TRBV9; DNA: TGTGCCAGCAGCACTACGGGGGGGGTTAATGAAAAACTGTTTTTT; CDR3: CASSTTGGVNEKLFF
D: TRBD1; size: -; J: TRBJ2-7; V: TRBV5-6; DNA: TGTGCCAGCAGCTTGGATGACAGGGGGCACCACGAGCAGTACTTC; CDR3: CASSLDDRGHHEQYF
D: -; size: -; J: TRBJ2-7; V: TRBV4-2; DNA: TGTGCCAGCAGCCATCGGGGGGCCTCCTACGAGCAGTACTTC; CDR3: CASSHRGASYEQYF
D: -; size: -; J: TRBJ2-2; V: TRBV29-1; DNA: TGCAGCGCTTACACCGGGGAGCTGTTTTTT; CDR3: CSAYTGELFF
D: TRBD2; size: -; J: TRBJ2-5; V: TRBV5-4; DNA: TGTGCCAGCAGCCGGTCACAAGCGGGGGGTCAAGAGACCCAGTACTTC; CDR3: CASSRSQAGGQETQYF
D: TRBD2; size: -; J: TRBJ2-5; V: TRBV4-3; DNA: TGCGCCAGCAGCCGCGGACTAGCTTGGGGGGAGACCCAGTACTTC; CDR3: CASSRGLAWGETQYF
D: -; size: -; J: TRBJ2-1; V: TRBV5-1; DNA: TGCGCCAGCAGCTTGGGACAGCACAATGAGCAGTTCTTC; CDR3: CASSLGQHNEQFF
D: TRBD1; size: few; J: TRBJ2-2; V: TRBV7-2; DNA: TGTGCCAGCAGCTTAGAACAGGGGACCGGGGAGCTGTTTTTT; CDR3: CASSLEQGTGELFF
D: -; size: -; J: TRBJ2-7; V: TRBV6-5; DNA: TGTGCCAGCAGTCGGGACTCCAACTCCTACGAGCAGTACTTC; CDR3: CASSRDSNSYEQYF
D: TRBD1; size: -; J: TRBJ1-4; V: TRBV2; DNA: TGTGCCAGCAGTGGACAGGGTTATGAAAAACTGTTTTTT; CDR3: CASSGQGYEKLFF
D: -; size: once; J: TRBJ1-6; V: TRBV5-4; DNA: TGTGCCAGCAGCTTGGGGGCGAGGGTGCGTTCACCCCTCCACTTT; CDR3: CASSLGARVRSPLHF
D: -; size: -; J: TRBJ1-6; V: TRBV5-4; DNA: TGTGCCAGCACTGAACAGGGCTGGAGTTCACCCCTCCACTTT; CDR3: CASTEQGWSSPLHF
D: TRBD1; size: -; J: TRBJ2-1; V: TRBV19; DNA: TGTGCCAGTAGTATACAGGGGGTGGGTGAGCAGTTCTTC; CDR3: CASSIQGVGEQFF
D: TRBD1; size: -; J: TRBJ2-7; V: TRBV19; DNA: TGTGCCAGTAGTCCCCGGGACAGGGCCGAGCAGTACTTC; CDR3: CASSPRDRAEQYF
D: -; size: -; J: TRBJ2-1; V: TRBV7-2; DNA: TGTGCCAGCAGCTTAGGCTGGGCTGAGCAGTTCTTC; CDR3: CASSLGWAEQFF
D: -; size: -; J: TRBJ2-3; V: TRBV4-3; DNA: TGCGCCAGCAGCCAAGGTTCCCCCGGTAGCGCAGATACGCAGTATTTT; CDR3: CASSQGSPGSADTQYF
D: -; size: -; J: TRBJ1-6; V: TRBV2; DNA: TGTGCCAGCGGGGGGAATTCACCCCTCCACTTT; CDR3: CASGGNSPLHF
D: TRBD2; size: -; J: TRBJ2-1; V: TRBV30; DNA: TGTGCCTGGAGTGATGCTAGCGGGGGGAATGAGCAGTTCTTC; CDR3: CAWSDASGGNEQFF
D: TRBD1; size: -; J: TRBJ2-7; V: TRBV6-5; DNA: TGTGCCAGCAGTCCCGACAGGGATGGTAGGGAGCAGTACTTC; CDR3: CASSPDRDGREQYF
D: TRBD2; size: -; J: TRBJ2-1; V: TRBV11-2; DNA: TGTGCCAGCAGCTTAAGGCTAGCGGCCAATGAGCAGTTCTTC; CDR3: CASSLRLAANEQFF
D: TRBD1; size: -; J: TRBJ1-3; V: TRBV5-1; DNA: TGCGCCAGCAGCCAGCAGGGGGCGCATGGAAACACCATATATTTT; CDR3: CASSQQGAHGNTIYF
D: -; size: -; J: TRBJ2-7; V: TRBV4-1; DNA: TGCGCCAGCAGCCAACCGAGGCAGTCGTCCTACGAGCAGTACTTC; CDR3: CASSQPRQSSYEQYF
D: TRBD2; size: -; J: TRBJ2-7; V: TRBV6-6; DNA: TGTGCCAGCGGGGGGGACCGAACCTACGAGCAGTACTTC; CDR3: CASGGDRTYEQYF
D: TRBD2; size: -; J: TRBJ2-2; V: TRBV7-3; DNA: TGTGCCAGCAGCTCCCGCGGGGGGAACACCGGGGAGCTGTTTTTT; CDR3: CASSSRGGNTGELFF
D: TRBD1; size: few; J: TRBJ2-7; V: TRBV7-9; DNA: TGTTCCAGCAGCTTGTGGGGACAGGGGTACGAATACGAGCAGTACTTC; CDR3: CSSSLWGQGYEYEQYF
D: TRBD1; size: -; J: TRBJ2-7; V: TRBV7-2; DNA: TGTGCCAGCAGCTTAGGACAGGGGAGTTTATACGAGCAGTACTTC; CDR3: CASSLGQGSLYEQYF
D: -; size: -; J: TRBJ1-4; V: TRBV11-2; DNA: TGTGCCAGCAGCTTAGATTATATCCAGGGTTACGCCCGAAATGAAAAACTGTTTTTT; CDR3: CASSLDYIQGYARNEKLFF
D: TRBD2; size: -; J: TRBJ2-3; V: TRBV6-4; DNA: TGTGCCAGCAGTGCGTCGGTAGCGGGGACAGATACGCAGTATTTT; CDR3: CASSASVAGTDTQYF
D: TRBD2; size: once; J: TRBJ2-5; V: TRBV2; DNA: TGTGCCAGCATCTATTCGGGGGGGCCGGAGGGGACCCAGTACTTC; CDR3: CASIYSGGPEGTQYF
D: -; size: -; J: TRBJ1-5; V: TRBV9; DNA: TGTGCCAGCAGCGTCAATAGCAATCAGCCCCAGCATTTT; CDR3: CASSVNSNQPQHF
D: -; size: -; J: TRBJ1-5; V: TRBV7-2; DNA: TGTGCCAGCAGCTTAGGTCAAGAGCAGCCCCAGCATTTT; CDR3: CASSLGQEQPQHF
D: -; size: -; J: TRBJ1-5; V: TRBV30; DNA: TGTGCCTGGAGTGTGGGAGGGAGGGGTCGCAATCAGCCCCAGCATTTT; CDR3: CAWSVGGRGRNQPQHF
D: TRBD1; size: -; J: TRBJ1-6; V: TRBV19; DNA: TGTGCCAGCCGTACAGGGGTAAATTCACCCCTCCACTTT; CDR3: CASRTGVNSPLHF
D: -; size: few; J: TRBJ2-1; V: TRBV18; DNA: TGTGCCAGCTCACCAATTTTAAATGAGCAGTTCTTC; CDR3: CASSPILNEQFF
D: TRBD1; size: -; J: TRBJ2-5; V: TRBV16; DNA: TGTGCCAGCAGCCAATCTTGGGACAGGGGAGAGACCCAGTACTTC; CDR3: CASSQSWDRGETQYF
D: -; size: -; J: TRBJ1-2; V: TRBV4-3; DNA: TGCGCCAGCAGCCAAACAGGGACCTATGGCTACACCTTC; CDR3: CASSQTGTYGYTF
D: -; size: -; J: TRBJ1-6; V: TRBV19; DNA: TGTGCCAGTAGTTTGCTGACAAGTTTTAATTCACCCCTCCACTTT; CDR3: CASSLLTSFNSPLHF
D: -; size: -; J: TRBJ1-3; V: TRBV30; DNA: TGTGCCTGGAGTGCCACATCATCTGGAAACACCATATATTTT; CDR3: CAWSATSSGNTIYF
D: -; size: few; J: TRBJ1-2; V: TRBV4-3; DNA: TGCGCCAGCAGCCAAGATTATTACGGTAGATATGGCTACACCTTC; CDR3: CASSQDYYGRYGYTF
D: TRBD1; size: once; J: TRBJ1-2; V: TRBV18; DNA: TGTGCCAGCTCACCGAACCCGGGACAGGGGGTAAACTATGGCTACACCTTC; CDR3: CASSPNPGQGVNYGYTF